Below, 7 T cell receptor beta chains from the same sample are listed, as sequenced in a study of OX40 agonist ivuxolimab in advanced cancers. Assay: immunoSEQ multiplex PCR; the TCRdb copy retains only in-frame clones and omits some. The table has 75,000 to 100,000 clones, under 90% seen once; the top ten hold roughly 5.8%. Sequencing was performed on CD4+ or CD8+ T cells sorted from blood, taken in a trial of the OX40 agonist ivuxolimab. These receptors came from an adult with an advanced solid tumor such as melanoma, head and neck, liver or kidney cancer.

The chain has TRBV5-1 and TRBJ2-1; 8 bases agree with TRBD2. Losses at the gene ends were 0 bases for V and 7 bases for J; bases not matched to a gene: 3. Germline assignment: CDR1 SGHRS and CDR2 YFSETQ. The CDR3 length is 14 residues. CDR3 nucleotide sequence: TGCGCCAGCAGCTTGGTACGGGAGGGGAATGAGCAGTTCTTC. It encodes CASSLVREGNEQFF.

V gene TRBV2 combines with J gene TRBJ2-5; TRBD1 matches 7 bases. V shed 4 bases and J 1 base; nucleotides not matched to a gene: 9. The germline gives CDR1 SNHLY, CDR2 FYNNEI. This CDR3 comprises 16 residues. In DNA form, the CDR3 reads TGTGCCAGCAGTGCTAGGGCGGCAGGGGGCCAAGAGACCCAGTACTTC. Residues: CASSARAAGGQETQYF.

This sequence joins TRBV19 and TRBJ1-1; perhaps TRBD1 as D (5 bases). Germline V lookup: CDR1 LNHDA, CDR2 SQIVND (reference sequence). The V end lost 3 bases, the J end lost 3 bases, and 11 bases lay between the germline ends. The CDR3 is 14 residues long. The CDR3 protein is CASSMGPQDTEAFF. Written as DNA, the CDR3 is TGTGCCAGTAGTATGGGACCCCAGGACACTGAAGCTTTCTTT.

CDR3 sequence (DNA): TGTGCCAGCAGTCCAGGGAGGGGAGATACGCAGTATTTT. It is translated as CASSPGRGDTQYF. V gene TRBV6-1 combines with J gene TRBJ2-3; 7 positions match TRBD2. The V gene's germline CDR1 is MNHNS and CDR2 SASEGT. With 5 bases clipped from V and 5 bases from J, the junction kept 4 bases outside the gene matches. CDR3 length equals 13 residues.

The DNA of the CDR3 is TGTGCTAGTGGTTTGGTAACAACGCAGCAGCAGTACTTC. Protein product: CASGLVTTQQQYF. The V and J genes are TRBV12-5 and TRBJ2-7; D not resolved. Trimming removed 0 bases at V and 8 bases at J, with 11 bases between. CDR1 is LGHNT and CDR2 is FRNRAP in the germline V gene. The CDR3 covers 13 residues.

The chain carries TRBV27 and TRBJ2-4, with 12 bases lining up with TRBD1. V dropped 2 bases and J dropped 1; count of bases not matched to a gene: 6. The CDR3 runs 18 residues. In germline, CDR1 is MNHEY, CDR2 SMNVEV (reference sequence). CDR3 loop: CASSLGTGGGLAKNIQYF. CDR3 nucleotide sequence: TGTGCCAGCAGTTTAGGGACAGGGGGCGGTTTGGCCAAAAACATTCAGTACTTC.

This clone was seen only once. The rearrangement links TRBV11-3 to TRBJ2-7, with D perhaps TRBD1 (6 bases). The CDR3 totals 16 residues. The V gene lost 5 bases and the J gene lost 0 bases, with 17 bases spanning the gap. Germline V gives CDR1 SGHNT, CDR2 YENEEA. The CDR3 protein is CASSPQTGKDSYEQYF. CDR3 nucleotides: TGTGCCAGCAGCCCGCAAACAGGGAAGGACTCCTACGAGCAGTACTTC.